The next 21 T cell receptor beta chains were all read from a single sample in a study of blood T cell repertoires in COVID-19. The table came from immunoSEQ multiplex PCR; TCRdb's copy has only in-frame clones and leaves some out. The table has some 260,000 clones, 87% seen once. The specimen sequenced was peripheral blood. These receptors were collected from a man younger than 35 with active or convalescent COVID-19.

V is TRBV7-2 and J is TRBJ1-2, with 7 nucleotides matching TRBD1. The CDR3 is 14 residues long. The V gene's germline CDR1 is SGHTA and CDR2 FQGNSA. V shed 2 bases, J shed 6 bases, and the junction held 6 bases outside the gene matches. The CDR3 DNA reads as TGTGCCAGCAGCTTACGGCAGGGGGGTAATGGCTACACCTTC. This gives the protein CASSLRQGGNGYTF. Supplemented by reference TRBV7-2 and TRBJ1-2, the full variable domain reads GAGVSQSPSNKVTEKGKDVELRCDPISGHTALYWYRQSLGQGLEFLIYFQGNSAPDKSGLPSDRFSAERTGGSVSTLTIQRTQQEDSAVYLCASSLRQGGNGYTFGSGTRLTVV.

This chain uses TRBV11-2 with TRBJ1-3; D unclear. The CDR3 runs to 13 residues. CDR1 SGHAT and CDR2 FQNNGV come from the germline V gene. The V and J ends lost 0 bases and 6 bases respectively, with 6 bases between them. In DNA, the CDR3 is TGTGCCAGCAGCTTAGATCTTGTAAACACCATATATTTT. Its protein is CASSLDLVNTIYF.

This chain connects TRBV6-6 to TRBJ2-2; D may be TRBD2 (6 bases). V lost 2 bases and J 6 bases, leaving 16 bases between the germline ends. This CDR3 comprises 16 residues. The germline V gene has CDR1 MNHNY and CDR2 SVGAGI (reference sequence). CDR3 residues: CASSYGISGPPGELFF. The CDR3 DNA reads TGTGCCAGCAGTTACGGCATTAGCGGACCACCCGGGGAGCTGTTTTTT.

The table lists this clone with a count of one. CDR3 loop: CASSQGLAPTDTQYF. CDR3 coding DNA: TGCGCCAGCAGCCAAGGACTAGCCCCCACAGATACGCAGTATTTT. The chain links TRBV4-3 to TRBJ2-3, with TRBD2 matching 7 bases. The junction had 3 bases not matched to a gene; V was cut back by 1 base and J by 2 bases. This CDR3 has 15 amino acids. CDR1 is LGHNA, CDR2 YSLEER, per germline.

The chain combines TRBV5-1 with TRBJ1-5; 7 bases match TRBD1. There are 16 residues in the CDR3. CDR1 and CDR2 (germline): SGHRS, YFSETQ. With 4 bases clipped from V and 2 bases from J, the junction kept 9 bases outside the gene matches. The chain's CDR3 is CASSTPTGEGNQPQHF. The CDR3, as DNA: TGCGCCAGCAGCACACCCACAGGGGAGGGCAATCAGCCCCAGCATTTT.

V usage is TRBV7-2 and J usage is TRBJ1-4, with 7 bases fitting TRBD1. Germline V gives CDR1 SGHTA, CDR2 FQGNSA. The CDR3 has 15 residues. Germline trimming cut 5 bases from V and 4 bases from J; bases unmatched to any gene: 7. The CDR3 coding sequence is TGTGCCAGCAGCCGCCTGGGACAGCATAATGAAAAACTGTTTTTT. This encodes CASSRLGQHNEKLFF.

The chain couples TRBV27 to TRBJ1-1; D perhaps matches TRBD1 (5 bases). V dropped 3 bases and J dropped 11 bases, with 16 bases sitting between them. CDR1 is MNHEY, CDR2 SMNVEV, per germline (reference sequence). The CDR3 extends over 13 amino acids. The CDR3 loop is CASSFPGSGGAFF. The DNA of the CDR3 is TGTGCCAGCAGTTTTCCGGGGAGCGGGGGTGCTTTCTTT.

DNA for the CDR3: TGTGCCAGTAGTATCACAGGTCTTAACGAGCAGTACTTC. This encodes CASSITGLNEQYF. V and J are TRBV19 and TRBJ2-7, with a tentative D call TRBD1 (5 bases). Germline values: CDR1 LNHDA, CDR2 SQIVND (reference sequence). The CDR3 contains 13 residues. With 3 bases removed from V and 5 bases from J, the gap between germline ends came to 11 bases. The full variable domain, its missing parts supplied by reference TRBV19 and TRBJ2-7, is DGGITQSPKYLFRKEGQNVTLSCEQNLNHDAMYWYRQDPGQGLRLIYYSQIVNDFQKGDIAEGYSVSREKKESFPLTVTSAQKNPTAFYLCASSITGLNEQYFGPGTRLTVT.

This clone was seen just once. The chain couples TRBV24-1 to TRBJ2-2; D may be TRBD2 (7 bases). V was cut by 3 bases and J by 3 bases, with 10 bases left in between. Germline values: CDR1 KGHDR, CDR2 SFDVKD. There are 15 residues in the CDR3. CDR3 loop: CATSDAGGHTGELFF. CDR3 sequence (DNA): TGTGCCACCAGTGATGCCGGGGGGCACACCGGGGAGCTGTTTTTT.

The chain carries TRBV25-1 and TRBJ1-1; D not certain. The V gene's germline CDR1 is MGHDK and CDR2 SYGVNS. The CDR3 totals 14 residues. Trimming cost V 5 bases and J 0 bases, with 10 bases left between them. CDR3 residues: CASSPAGMNTEAFF. The DNA for the CDR3 is TGTGCCAGCAGTCCCGCGGGCATGAACACTGAAGCTTTCTTT.

This rearrangement joins TRBV5-1 to TRBJ2-7, with D perhaps TRBD2 (6 bases). The CDR3 runs to 16 residues. CDR1 is SGHRS and CDR2 is YFSETQ in the germline V gene. V gave up 3 bases and J gave up 2 bases, with 18 bases separating them. Here the CDR3 reads CASSSRGGTVAYEQYF. The CDR3 nucleotides are TGCGCCAGCAGCTCCCGAGGAGGGACCGTGGCCTACGAGCAGTACTTC. Complete variable domain (other parts from reference TRBV5-1 and TRBJ2-7): KAGVTQTPRYLIKTRGQQVTLSCSPISGHRSVSWYQQTPGQGLQFLFEYFSETQRNKGNFPGRFSGRQFSNSRSEMNVSTLELGDSALYLCASSSRGGTVAYEQYFGPGTRLTVT.

The chain employs TRBV24-1 and TRBJ2-3, with 7 bases fitting TRBD2. In germline, CDR1 is KGHDR, CDR2 SFDVKD. The CDR3 has 15 residues. The V segment lost 3 bases and the J segment 2 bases; nucleotides outside the gene matches: 4. The CDR3 DNA reads TGTGCCACCAGTGATAGTCTAGCGGCCACAGATACGCAGTATTTT. This translates into CATSDSLAATDTQYF.

The rearrangement joins TRBV6-5 to TRBJ2-1, with TRBD2 matching 7 bases. J gave up 7 bases and V 8 bases, and 14 bases lay outside the gene matches. Germline CDR1 is MNHEY and CDR2 is SVGAGI. The CDR3 has 15 residues. The CDR3, as DNA: TGTGCCAGCTCTGGGTCTAGCGGTAAGAGGAATGAGCAGTTCTTC. This codes for CASSGSSGKRNEQFF.

This clone appeared once. This chain links TRBV12-3 or TRBV12-4 with TRBJ1-2, with D unresolved. This CDR3 is 12 amino acids long. V was pared by 4 bases and J by 3 bases, with 6 bases between. The DNA of the CDR3 is TGTGCCAGCAGTTCAAGCCACTATGGCTACACCTTC. Amino acids: CASSSSHYGYTF.

The chain combines TRBV6-2 or TRBV6-3 with TRBJ1-5; possible D gene TRBD1, 6 bases. V was trimmed by 6 bases and J by 5 bases, leaving 17 bases between them. Germline V gene lookup returns CDR1 MNHEY and CDR2 SVGEGT. The CDR3 extends over 15 amino acids. The CDR3 DNA reads as TGTGCCAGCAGCCTTCCGGGACAAAGTTATCAGCCCCAGCATTTT. Protein sequence: CASSLPGQSYQPQHF.

This chain links TRBV5-1 with TRBJ1-5; D gene ambiguous. The ends were cut back, 1 base at V and 6 bases at J, with 14 bases in the middle. The CDR3 has 15 amino acids. Per the germline V gene, CDR1 is SGHRS and CDR2 is YFSETQ. The CDR3 region is CASSLTAAEGQPQHF. CDR3 nucleotide sequence: TGCGCCAGCAGCTTGACGGCAGCGGAGGGTCAGCCCCAGCATTTT.

The chain recombines TRBV7-9 with TRBJ2-3; possible D gene TRBD2, 6 bases. Per germline, CDR1 SEHNR and CDR2 FQNEAQ (reference sequence). CDR3 length: 16 residues. V lost 2 bases and J 0 bases, leaving 12 bases between the germline ends. The CDR3 DNA reads TGTGCCAGCAGCTTAAGGGTAGCGGTCAGCACAGATACGCAGTATTTT. Amino acid sequence: CASSLRVAVSTDTQYF.

The genes are TRBV11-2 and TRBJ1-5, with D possibly TRBD1 on 6 matching bases. Germline CDR1 and CDR2: SGHAT and FQNNGV. Trimming took 5 bases from V and 2 from J, leaving 16 bases between them. This CDR3 comprises 16 residues. DNA of the CDR3: TGTGCCAGCAGCCCGGGAGGGGGGATGCGCAATCAGCCCCAGCATTTT. Translating it yields CASSPGGGMRNQPQHF.

The V call is TRBV21-1, the J call TRBJ1-2; the listed D gene, TRBD1, was not tested against the DNA. TRBV21-1 counts as a pseudogene. CDR3 length: 14 residues. The CDR3: CASSIMDRERGYTF. The DNA of the CDR3 is TGTGCCAGCAGCATAATGGACAGGGAACGTGGCTACACCTTC.

The chain combines TRBV7-2 with TRBJ1-5; 7 bases agree with TRBD1. This CDR3 spans 13 amino acids. V lost 5 bases and J lost 5; bases outside the gene matches: 3. Germline lookup yields CDR1 SGHTA and CDR2 FQGNSA. This CDR3 is CASSRDRDQPQHF. The CDR3 DNA reads TGTGCCAGCAGCCGCGACAGGGATCAGCCCCAGCATTTT.

The CDR3 sequence: CASSSALNTGELFF. The CDR3, as DNA: TGTGCCAGCAGTTCTGCACTTAACACCGGGGAGCTGTTTTTT. The V and J genes are TRBV6-2 or TRBV6-3 and TRBJ2-2; D not certain. Trimming shortened V by 4 bases and J by 2 bases, and 8 bases separated the two germline ends. The germline CDR1 and CDR2 sequences are MNHEY and SVGEGT. The CDR3 is made up of 14 amino acids.